This entry lists 8 T cell receptor beta chains sequenced from one sample in a study of T cell clones after liver transplantation. The method was immunoSEQ multiplex PCR; TCRdb's version includes in-frame clones alone and lacks a portion of them. The table shows about 76,000 clones, with less than 85% occurring only once. The material sequenced was CD4+ T cells from blood, taken at the 22-month timepoint. These receptor sequences come from a human patient who received a liver transplant. Certain T cells may be donor cells from the graft.

The genes are TRBV5-1 and TRBJ1-2; possibly TRBD1 for D (5 bases). V was clipped by 7 bases and J by 0 bases, with 16 bases between them. This CDR3 spans 15 amino acids. In germline, CDR1 is SGHRS, CDR2 YFSETQ. The CDR3 here is CASHSQAETNYGYTF. The CDR3 bases are TGCGCCAGCCACTCACAGGCGGAAACTAACTATGGCTACACCTTC.

This clone was observed a few times. V and J are TRBV6-5 and TRBJ1-2; D is perhaps TRBD1 (6 bases). Germline CDR1 reads MNHEY; CDR2 reads SVGAGI. V lost 5 bases and J 4 bases, leaving 17 bases between the germline ends. CDR3 length: 15 residues. The CDR3 DNA reads TGTGCCAGCAGTCCATCACAGGGAAGAGGCTATGGCTACACCTTC. Protein: CASSPSQGRGYGYTF.

This clone was detected only once. The chain joins TRBV5-5 to TRBJ1-5, with D perhaps matching TRBD1 (6 bases). V shed 4 bases and J shed 9 bases, with 17 bases lying between them. Germline V gene lookup returns CDR1 SGHKS and CDR2 YYEKEE (reference sequence). CDR3 length: 14 residues. The chain's CDR3 is CASSQRGAQLPQHF. The CDR3 DNA is TGTGCCAGCAGCCAGCGGGGGGCTCAACTGCCCCAGCATTTT.

This clone was detected only once. The chain joins TRBV7-2 to TRBJ2-2; no definite D call. In germline, CDR1 is SGHTA, CDR2 FQGNSA. The V end lost 7 bases, the J end lost 8 bases, and 11 bases lay between the germline ends. The CDR3 length is 12 residues. For the CDR3, the DNA is TGTGCCAGCACCCCACCGTGGGGGGAGCTGTTTTTT. As protein: CASTPPWGELFF.

The rearrangement uses TRBV5-1 and TRBJ1-2; D perhaps matches TRBD1 (6 bases). Trimming stripped 6 bases from V and 2 bases from J, with 8 bases between. There are 12 residues in the CDR3. Germline V gene sequence: CDR1 SGHRS, CDR2 YFSETQ. DNA for the CDR3: TGCGCCAGCAAGGACAGCAACTATGGCTACACCTTC. Its translation is CASKDSNYGYTF.

The chain combines TRBV6-5 with TRBJ2-5; D unresolved. The V end lost 0 bases, the J end lost 2 bases, and 7 bases lay between the germline ends. Per germline, CDR1 MNHEY and CDR2 SVGAGI. The CDR3 spans 14 residues. The CDR3 DNA sequence: TGTGCCAGCAGTTACTCTTCGGCTCAAGAGACCCAGTACTTC. Residues: CASSYSSAQETQYF.

The chain uses TRBV5-1 and TRBJ2-1, with 10 bases identical to TRBD2. CDR1 SGHRS and CDR2 YFSETQ come from the germline V gene. The length of the CDR3 is 20 residues. V gave up 0 bases and J gave up 0 bases; unmatched junction bases: 12. DNA for the CDR3: TGCGCCAGCAGCTTGGCTAGCCTAGCGGGAGTGGGAAGCTCCTACAATGAGCAGTTCTTC. It codes for CASSLASLAGVGSSYNEQFF.

As DNA, the CDR3 is TGCGCCAGCAGCCACCGGGACGGCACCGGGGAGCTGTTTTTT. It is translated as CASSHRDGTGELFF. The rearrangement uses TRBV4-3 and TRBJ2-2, with D possibly being TRBD1 or TRBD2 (5 bases each). The CDR3 runs to 14 residues. Trimming took off 3 bases at V and 4 bases at J, with 9 bases between the two ends. Looked up from germline, CDR1 is LGHNA and CDR2 is YSLEER.